This T cell receptor (beta chain) originates from a study of blood T cell repertoires in COVID-19. On the study more broadly: Sites in the United States, Italy and Spain provided acute and convalescent COVID-19 samples.

The V gene end was trimmed by 2 bases and the J gene end by 3 bases; junction bases not matched to a gene: 6. This CDR3 is 16 amino acids long. Germline V gene lookup returns CDR1 SGHTS and CDR2 YDEGEE. The study recruited people aged about 18 to 95 years across about two dozen US areas. Cohorts were determined from participant-reported clinical history. Authors' methods: Using reference gene primer amplification, nucleated cell counts were estimated. The repertoire was sequenced with immunoSEQ multiplex PCR; TCRdb's copy has only in-frame clones and lacks some. That table gives V, J and clone size, and the DNA gave D and trimming. The top ten hold 2.5% to 3% of the sample, which has hundreds of thousands of clones, 80% to 90% seen once.

The origin of this receptor is a woman between 25 and 40 years old with acute COVID-19. The specimen was PBMCs or T cells enriched from blood (not recorded which). The chain carries TRBV5-8 and TRBJ1-3, with 9 positions matching TRBD1. CDR3 sequence reads: CASSFRDRVFGNTIYF. The CDR3, as DNA: TGTGCCAGCAGCTTTCGGGACAGGGTTTTTGGAAACACCATATATTTT.